A single sample gave rise to the 20 T cell receptor beta chains below, sequenced in a study of cytomegalovirus exposure and HLA in healthy donors. The PCR had 60 Vbeta and 13 Jbeta primers. TCRdb's copy holds only in-frame clones and misses some; the assay was immunoSEQ multiplex PCR. The table lists 100,000 to 150,000 clones, with around 2.9% in the top ten. What was sequenced was PBMCs. All receptors derive from a man between 25 and 39 years old in good health and CMV-seronegative.

The J gene is TRBJ1-1, the V gene TRBV6-6, with a possible D match to TRBD1 (5 bases). Trimming took off 8 bases at V and 7 bases at J, with 17 bases between the two ends. CDR1 is MNHNY and CDR2 is SVGAGI in the germline V gene (reference sequence). The CDR3 has 13 residues. CDR3 sequence reads: CASDSRGVNEAFF. CDR3 DNA sequence: TGTGCCAGCGATTCAAGGGGCGTGAATGAAGCTTTCTTT.

The chain is built from TRBV28 and TRBJ1-2; 8 bases agree with TRBD1. The J segment lost 4 bases and the V segment lost 5 bases, leaving 9 bases of the junction unmatched. This CDR3 region has 15 residues. The germline CDR1 and CDR2 sequences are MDHEN and SYDVKM. Here the CDR3 DNA reads TGTGCCAGCAGTCCCCCCAGGGGGCTCGGCTATGGCTACACCTTC. Protein product: CASSPPRGLGYGYTF.

The chain links TRBV9 to TRBJ1-2; 9 positions match TRBD1. The V segment lost 4 bases and the J segment 2 bases; nucleotides outside the gene matches: 9. Germline CDR1 is SGDLS and CDR2 is YYNGEE. The CDR3 extends over 16 amino acids. CDR3 in amino acids: CASSTRTGATNYGYTF. CDR3 bases: TGTGCCAGCAGCACTCGGACAGGGGCAACAAACTATGGCTACACCTTC.

V gene TRBV6-1 combines with J gene TRBJ1-5; D not resolved. This CDR3 has 15 amino acids. CDR1 MNHNS and CDR2 SASEGT come from the germline V gene. V lost 4 bases and J lost 0, with 10 bases in between. CDR3 coding DNA: TGTGCCAGCAGTGCGCCAGCGATTAGCAATCAGCCCCAGCATTTT. Protein: CASSAPAISNQPQHF.

As for this clone: Other DNA sequences from this sample encode an identical CDR3 as well. The CDR3 here is CASSVTDSQFF. CDR3 coding DNA: TGTGCCAGCAGCGTGACAGATTCTCAGTTTTTT. The genes are TRBV7-9 and TRBJ1-4; tentatively, D is TRBD1 (5 bases). CDR1 and CDR2 (germline): SEHNR, FQNEAQ (reference sequence). CDR3 length: 11 amino acids. V was pared by 5 bases and J by 16 bases, with 14 bases between.

V is TRBV28 and J is TRBJ2-3; TRBD2 might be the D (6 bases). This CDR3 comprises 16 residues. CDR1 is MDHEN, CDR2 SYDVKM, per germline. The V gene lost 5 bases and the J gene lost 1 base, with 16 bases spanning the gap. In DNA form, the CDR3 reads TGTGCCAGCAGTGACCCGGGGGACGAGGGCACAGATACGCAGTATTTT. Its protein product is CASSDPGDEGTDTQYF.

This chain links TRBV27 with TRBJ1-2; D remains unclear. Germline-derived CDR1 and CDR2 are MNHEY and SMNVEV (reference sequence). V shed 3 bases and J shed 8 bases, with 16 bases lying between them. This CDR3 has 14 residues. CDR3 amino acids: CASSFAPGHAGYTF. As DNA, the CDR3 is TGTGCCAGCAGTTTCGCCCCGGGTCATGCGGGCTACACCTTC.

The chain is built from TRBV28 and TRBJ1-1; D remains ambiguous. V shed 3 bases and J shed 10 bases, with 12 bases lying between them. The length of the CDR3 is 12 residues. Germline CDR1 reads MDHEN; CDR2 reads SYDVKM. CDR3 sequence: CASSFYSFGAFF. CDR3 bases: TGTGCCAGCAGTTTTTACAGCTTCGGAGCTTTCTTT.

V and J are TRBV9 and TRBJ1-4; 9 bases map to TRBD1. The CDR3 has 14 residues. CDR1 and CDR2 (germline): SGDLS, YYNGEE. With V trimmed by 2 bases and J by 8 bases, 4 bases remained unmatched. The CDR3: CASSVGTGQEKLFF. Here the CDR3 DNA reads TGTGCCAGCAGCGTCGGGACAGGGCAAGAAAAACTGTTTTTT. Combining the CDR3 with reference TRBV9 and TRBJ1-4 gives the whole variable domain DSGVTQTPKHLITATGQRVTLRCSPRSGDLSVYWYQQSLDQGLQFLIQYYNGEERAKGNILERFSAQQFPDLHSELNLSSLELGDSALYFCASSVGTGQEKLFFGSGTQLSVL.

The chain is built from TRBV29-1 and TRBJ2-5, with 8 bases lining up with TRBD2. J lost 1 base, V lost 7 bases, and 5 bases had no gene match. Germline CDR1 is SQVTM and CDR2 is ANQGSEA. This CDR3 comprises 13 residues. CDR3 nucleotide sequence: TGCAGCGCCTGGACTAGCACCCAAGAGACCCAGTACTTC. This gives the protein CSAWTSTQETQYF.

The chain combines TRBV27 with TRBJ1-5; D is unclear. The length of the CDR3 is 13 residues. Per germline, CDR1 MNHEY and CDR2 SMNVEV (reference sequence). Trimming removed 5 bases from V and 4 bases from J, with 9 bases in between. CDR3 sequence (DNA): TGTGCCAGCAGTATGAGAATAAATCAGCCCCAGCATTTT. Its protein is CASSMRINQPQHF.

V usage is TRBV28 and J usage is TRBJ1-2, with 9 bases fitting TRBD1. The J segment lost 8 bases and the V segment lost 6 bases, leaving 7 bases of the junction unmatched. In germline, CDR1 is MDHEN, CDR2 SYDVKM. The CDR3 is 13 amino acids. In DNA, the CDR3 is TGTGCCAGCAGCCCGCGGACAGGGGAAGGCTACACCTTC. Residues: CASSPRTGEGYTF.

The chain is built from TRBV5-4 and TRBJ1-2, with 7 bases fitting TRBD1. The germline V gene has CDR1 SGHNT and CDR2 YYREEE (reference sequence). The CDR3 sequence is 13 residues long. Trimming cost V 4 bases and J 3 bases; bases outside gene matches: 3. The CDR3 region has the DNA TGTGCCAGCAGCATTGGACAGGACTATGGCTACACCTTC. It translates to CASSIGQDYGYTF.

J is TRBJ1-1 and V is TRBV9, with 7 bases identical to TRBD1. The trim removed 3 bases at V and 0 bases at J, leaving 5 bases unmatched. CDR1 and CDR2 from the germline V gene are SGDLS and YYNGEE. The CDR3 extends over 15 amino acids. The chain's CDR3 is CASSAEGQMNTEAFF. CDR3 sequence (DNA): TGTGCCAGCAGCGCTGAGGGACAGATGAACACTGAAGCTTTCTTT.

The chain has TRBV6-1 and TRBJ1-6; 7 nucleotides agree with TRBD1. The CDR3 covers 16 residues. Germline CDR1 and CDR2: MNHNS and SASEGT. The V gene end was trimmed by 2 bases and the J gene end by 5 bases; junction bases not matched to a gene: 6. Here the CDR3 DNA reads TGTGCCAGCAGTGAAATTTCGGGGACAGATAATTCACCCCTCCACTTT. This sequence encodes CASSEISGTDNSPLHF.

V and J are TRBV6-4 and TRBJ2-2, with TRBD2 identical over 12 bases. CDR1 is MRHNA and CDR2 is SNTAGT in the germline V gene. There are 15 residues in the CDR3. With 10 bases clipped from V and 6 bases from J, the junction kept 9 bases outside the gene matches. The CDR3 region is CATSRLAGDPGELFF. As DNA, the CDR3 is TGTGCCACCTCCAGACTAGCGGGAGATCCCGGGGAGCTGTTTTTT.

This sequence joins TRBV7-3 and TRBJ2-7; tentatively, D is TRBD2 (6 bases). This CDR3 has 14 amino acids. Deletions cut 4 bases from V and 4 bases from J, with 14 bases between. CDR1 and CDR2 (germline): SGHTA, FQGTGA. CDR3 residues: CASSWTAGPYEQYF. CDR3 coding DNA: TGTGCCAGCAGCTGGACCGCGGGGCCATACGAGCAGTACTTC.

The chain has TRBV28 and TRBJ2-3; 12 bases are a match to TRBD2. Unmatched junction bases numbered 11, after V lost 6 bases and J lost 1 base. From germline, CDR1 is MDHEN and CDR2 SYDVKM. This CDR3 spans 18 amino acids. CDR3 sequence reads: CASSLTSGRVGGTDTQYF. CDR3 sequence (DNA): TGTGCCAGCAGCTTGACTAGCGGGAGAGTTGGGGGCACAGATACGCAGTATTTT.

The chain has TRBV7-9 and TRBJ1-1; weak D call: TRBD1 (5 bases). CDR1 is SEHNR and CDR2 is FQNEAQ in the germline V gene (reference sequence). With 2 bases removed from V and 5 bases from J, the gap between germline ends came to 15 bases. The CDR3 is made up of 15 amino acids. CDR3 bases: TGTGCCAGCAGCTTAATGTCAGGGACTAGGACTGAAGCTTTCTTT. Its protein is CASSLMSGTRTEAFF. Looking up the rest from reference TRBV7-9 and TRBJ1-1 gives the full variable domain: DTGVSQNPRHKITKRGQNVTFRCDPISEHNRLYWYRQTLGQGPEFLTYFQNEAQLEKSRLLSDRFSAERPKGSFSTLEIQRTEQGDSAMYLCASSLMSGTRTEAFFGQGTRLTVV.

The chain has TRBV28 and TRBJ1-4; maybe TRBD1 (5 bases). Germline V CDR1 and CDR2: MDHEN, SYDVKM. This CDR3 is built from 13 residues. Trimming shortened V by 2 bases and J by 7 bases, and 8 bases separated the two germline ends. The CDR3 bases are TGTGCCAGCAGTTTAAATAGGGGTGAAAAACTGTTTTTT. Translating gives CASSLNRGEKLFF.